A single sample gave rise to the 29 T cell receptor beta chains below, sequenced in a study of blood T cells in healthy people across ages. PCR was performed a second time for 7 to 11 cycles using a sample-barcoded 5' primer and a J-beta primer mix. Via MiXCR, TCRdb re-called the 5' RACE reads, giving one row per CDR3 protein. The sample carries about 680,000 distinct CDR3 sequences, roughly 50% recorded once. Source material: blood. These receptors came from a woman aged 55-69 years in good health.

This clonotype has only a few counts. The V and J genes are TRBV10-3 and TRBJ2-3, with D possibly matching TRBD2 (5 bases). There are 15 residues in the CDR3. V was shortened by 2 bases and J by 5 bases, with 14 bases between the two germline ends. Germline V gives CDR1 ENHRY, CDR2 SYGVKD. CDR3 in amino acids: CAISEGPLAVDTQYF. Here the CDR3 DNA reads TGTGCCATCAGTGAGGGTCCCCTAGCAGTAGATACGCAGTATTTT.

The V gene is TRBV7-2, the J gene TRBJ2-5; 11 nucleotides align to TRBD2. Germline-derived CDR1 and CDR2 are SGHTA and FQGNSA. This CDR3 is 17 amino acids long. Germline trimming cut 6 bases from V and 4 bases from J; bases unmatched to any gene: 13. This chain's CDR3 is CASSSGRLAGIGETQYF. In DNA form, the CDR3 reads TGTGCCAGCAGTTCAGGGAGACTAGCGGGAATTGGAGAGACCCAGTACTTC.

A few counts support this clonotype. V and J are TRBV20-1 and TRBJ2-5; D not resolved. The J call may be wrong; the DNA end is better matched by TRBJ2-7. The germline V gene encodes CDR1 DFQATT and CDR2 SNEGSKA (reference sequence). The CDR3 has 13 residues. CDR3 in amino acids: CSARDGPYYEQYF. Here the CDR3 DNA reads TGCAGTGCTAGAGACGGACCCTACTACGAGCAGTACTTC.

This clonotype is a singleton in its sample. V and J are TRBV20-1 and TRBJ1-2; 8 nucleotides match TRBD1. Trimming removed 3 bases from V and 0 bases from J; junction bases left unmatched: 6. Germline V gene data show CDR1 as DFQATT and CDR2 as SNEGSKA (reference sequence). This CDR3 is 15 amino acids long. The CDR3 reads CSARRTGSPNYGYTF. Here the CDR3 DNA reads TGCAGTGCTAGGCGGACAGGGAGCCCTAACTATGGCTACACCTTC.

This chain connects TRBV20-1 to TRBJ2-3; weak D call: TRBD1 (5 bases). The germline V gene encodes CDR1 DFQATT and CDR2 SNEGSKA (reference sequence). The CDR3 length is 11 residues. Trimming took 5 bases from V and 8 from J, leaving 11 bases between them. The CDR3 is CSALTVATQYF. The CDR3 nucleotides are TGCAGTGCTCTGACAGTTGCTACGCAGTATTTT.

The chain combines TRBV20-1 with TRBJ1-2; D call uncertain. V lost 4 bases, J lost 1 base, and 7 bases lay in between. This CDR3 comprises 12 residues. CDR1 and CDR2 (germline): DFQATT, SNEGSKA (reference sequence). In DNA form, the CDR3 reads TGCAGTGCTAATCCCCTTAACTATGGCTACACCTTC. As protein: CSANPLNYGYTF.

About this clonotype: A junction end diverges from the germline sequence, so it may reflect a read error. The V and J genes are TRBV29-1 and TRBJ2-2; D unresolved. Germline loops: CDR1 SQVTM, CDR2 ANQGSEA. There are 12 residues in the CDR3. The CDR3 nucleotides are TGCAGCGGACGCAGGAACGCCGGGGAGCTGTTTTTT. Translating gives CSGRRNAGELFF.

This rearrangement joins TRBV28 to TRBJ2-5; D unresolved. The J call may be incorrect, as the DNA end agrees better with TRBJ2-7. The CDR3 totals 14 residues. CDR1 is MDHEN and CDR2 is SYDVKM in the germline V gene. This chain's CDR3 is CASSPPQRPYEQYF. The CDR3 DNA reads as TGTGCCAGCAGCCCCCCACAGAGACCCTACGAGCAGTACTTC.

The rearrangement joins TRBV29-1 to TRBJ2-2, with 11 bases fitting TRBD1. Trimming removed 3 bases from V and 10 bases from J; junction bases left unmatched: 4. Germline V gives CDR1 SQVTM, CDR2 ANQGSEA. The CDR3 is 13 residues long. The DNA of the CDR3 is TGCAGCGTTGATAGGACAGGGGGCCTGGAGCTGTTTTTT. Its protein is CSVDRTGGLELFF.

This clonotype occurred many times. The chain has TRBV29-1 and TRBJ2-1; D possibly corresponds to TRBD2 (6 bases). Trimming pared 4 bases from V and 6 bases from J, leaving 22 bases between. The CDR3 runs 16 residues. Germline assignment: CDR1 SQVTM and CDR2 ANQGSEA. The CDR3 reads CSVVSLWASDSNEQFF. As DNA, the CDR3 is TGCAGCGTTGTGTCTCTTTGGGCTAGCGATAGCAATGAGCAGTTCTTC.

DNA of the CDR3: TGTGCCAGCAGCTTAAACCTCGAGCAGTACTTC. Translated, it gives CASSLNLEQYF. J is TRBJ2-5 and V is TRBV7-2; no definite D call. The closer fit of TRBJ2-7 to the DNA end suggests the J call may be wrong. CDR1 and CDR2 from the germline V gene are SGHTA and FQGNSA. This CDR3 contains 11 residues.

This clonotype has more than one count but fewer than ten. The chain carries TRBV15 and TRBJ2-7; possible D gene TRBD2, 6 bases. V was clipped by 2 bases and J by 4 bases, with 9 bases between them. Germline V gives CDR1 LNHNV, CDR2 YYDKDF (reference sequence). The CDR3 is 13 residues long. CDR3 region: CATSRISGYEQYF. In nucleotides, the CDR3 is TGTGCCACCAGCAGAATTAGCGGTTACGAGCAGTACTTC.

There are a few counts of this clonotype. The chain employs TRBV4-2 and TRBJ1-2; tentative D call: TRBD1 (6 bases). Germline values: CDR1 LGHNA, CDR2 YNFKEQ. Trimming cost V 0 bases and J 0 bases, with 17 bases left between them. This CDR3 region has 18 residues. The CDR3 loop is CASSQDRGQGPANYGYTF. CDR3 bases: TGTGCCAGCAGCCAAGATCGGGGTCAGGGGCCGGCTAACTATGGCTACACCTTC.

The chain has TRBV6-6 and TRBJ2-5, with 8 positions matching TRBD2. V lost 2 bases and J lost 3; bases outside the gene matches: 5. The CDR3 is 15 residues long. Looked up from germline, CDR1 is MNHNY and CDR2 is SVGAGI (reference sequence). CDR3 residues: CASSYQAGGKETQYF. In DNA form, the CDR3 reads TGTGCCAGCAGTTACCAGGCGGGAGGTAAAGAGACCCAGTACTTC.

The chain links TRBV18 to TRBJ2-5, with TRBD1 matching 7 bases. Germline CDR1 KGHSH, CDR2 LQKENI. The CDR3 extends over 15 amino acids. V gave up 5 bases and J gave up 4 bases; unmatched junction bases: 10. CDR3 bases: TGTGCCAGCTCAATCAGTGGGGGACAGAGAGAGACCCAGTACTTC. Translating it yields CASSISGGQRETQYF. Based on the CDR3 plus reference TRBV18 and TRBJ2-5, the full variable domain is NAGVMQNPRHLVRRRGQEARLRCSPMKGHSHVYWYRQLPEEGLKFMVYLQKENIIDESGMPKERFSAEFPKEGPSILRIQQVVRGDSAAYFCASSISGGQRETQYFGPGTRLLVL.

Concerning this clonotype: Germline and junction disagree at one end, which may indicate a read error. This chain connects TRBV4-3 to TRBJ2-3; D not resolved. The CDR3 extends over 15 amino acids. Germline lookup yields CDR1 LGHNA and CDR2 YSLEER. CDR3 sequence: CTSSQDLHYTDTQYF. Written as DNA, the CDR3 is TGCACCAGCAGCCAAGATCTGCACTACACAGATACGCAGTATTTT.

V gene TRBV6-6 combines with J gene TRBJ2-1; the match to TRBD1 covers 7 bases. Germline V gene sequence: CDR1 MNHNY, CDR2 SVGAGI (reference sequence). CDR3 length equals 14 residues. The V segment lost 6 bases and the J segment 4 bases; nucleotides outside the gene matches: 6. The CDR3 region is CASSTGEYYNEQFF. The DNA of the CDR3 is TGTGCCAGCAGCACAGGGGAGTATTACAATGAGCAGTTCTTC.

This clonotype has more than one count but fewer than ten. The rearrangement uses TRBV5-1 and TRBJ2-5; 8 nucleotides line up with TRBD2. Germline V gene data show CDR1 as SGHRS and CDR2 as YFSETQ. The CDR3 totals 18 residues. J gave up 2 bases and V 3 bases, and 15 bases lay outside the gene matches. The DNA for the CDR3 is TGCGCCAGCAGCTCCGACCTCTTTGCGGGAGGTCCTCAAGAGACCCAGTACTTC. Translation: CASSSDLFAGGPQETQYF.

As regards this clonotype: This may arise from a read error, as a much more abundant clone is one base away. V gene TRBV5-1 combines with J gene TRBJ2-1; no clear D gene. Germline CDR1 and CDR2: SGHRS and YFSETQ. The length of the CDR3 is 16 residues. The CDR3 nucleotides read TGCGCCAGCAGTTTGGTACCCCCAGCGATACACAATGAGCAGTTCTTC. Translation: CASSLVPPAIHNEQFF.

The table lists this clonotype with a count of one. The rearrangement joins TRBV7-8 to TRBJ2-1; 9 bases line up with TRBD2. Germline lookup yields CDR1 SGHVS and CDR2 FQNEAQ. V dropped 4 bases and J dropped 6; count of bases not matched to a gene: 10. The CDR3 has 16 amino acids. The CDR3 here is CASSSRIAGVVNEQFF. The CDR3 DNA reads as TGTGCCAGCAGCTCCCGGATAGCGGGAGTAGTCAATGAGCAGTTCTTC.

V usage is TRBV9 and J usage is TRBJ1-1; D is ambiguous. The V end lost 3 bases, the J end lost 1 base, and 7 bases lay between the germline ends. This CDR3 is built from 13 residues. Germline V gives CDR1 SGDLS, CDR2 YYNGEE. The CDR3 region is CASSATSNTEAFF. The CDR3 nucleotides read TGTGCCAGCAGCGCGACTTCGAACACTGAAGCTTTCTTT.

This chain joins TRBV12-3 or TRBV12-4 and TRBJ2-7; D might be TRBD1 or TRBD2, each matching 5 bases. The CDR3 totals 15 residues. V was cut by 6 bases and J by 3 bases, with 18 bases left in between. In DNA, the CDR3 is TGTGCCAGCAGCCTGGGACGCGGAATGGTCTACGAGCAGTACTTC. Translating gives CASSLGRGMVYEQYF.

Concerning this clonotype itself: A read error may be the cause here, since a much bigger clone is one base away. The CDR3 nucleotides read TGTGCCCGCAGCCGGAATAGCAATCAGCCCCAGCATTTT. Protein sequence: CARSRNSNQPQHF. The chain recombines TRBV14 with TRBJ1-5, with D hard to call. CDR3 size: 13 residues. Germline V gene data show CDR1 as SGHDN and CDR2 as FVKESK.

This clonotype has just a few counts. This sequence joins TRBV20-1 and TRBJ2-3, with 7 bases aligning to TRBD1. The germline gives CDR1 DFQATT, CDR2 SNEGSKA (reference sequence). V shed 3 bases, J shed 4 bases, and the junction held 4 bases outside the gene matches. CDR3 size: 13 residues. The CDR3 DNA follows: TGCAGTGCTAGTGGGACAGTGTCAGATACGCAGTATTTT. This encodes CSASGTVSDTQYF.

This clonotype occurred many times. The chain recombines TRBV11-2 with TRBJ1-2; tentative D call: TRBD1 (5 bases). This CDR3 has 12 residues. The V end lost 5 bases, the J end lost 8 bases, and 12 bases lay between the germline ends. Germline assignment: CDR1 SGHAT and CDR2 FQNNGV. The CDR3 sequence: CASSPDIRGYTF. As DNA, the CDR3 is TGTGCCAGCAGCCCGGACATCCGAGGCTACACCTTC.

This clonotype was seen only once. V and J are TRBV15 and TRBJ2-3; 9 nucleotides align to TRBD1. The CDR3 has 16 residues. Germline values: CDR1 LNHNV, CDR2 YYDKDF (reference sequence). Germline trimming cut 2 bases from V and 4 bases from J; bases unmatched to any gene: 7. The CDR3 sequence is CATSRSGTGKSDTQYF. The CDR3 nucleotides are TGTGCCACCAGCAGATCCGGGACAGGGAAATCAGATACGCAGTATTTT.

This chain links TRBV5-1 with TRBJ2-7; 8 bases are a match to TRBD1. The DNA end favors TRBJ2-4, so the J call may be wrong. Germline lookup yields CDR1 SGHRS and CDR2 YFSETQ. This CDR3 has 14 amino acids. CDR3 protein: CASSFGGQVNIQYF. Here the CDR3 DNA reads TGCGCCAGCAGCTTCGGGGGACAGGTAAACATTCAGTACTTC.

The V and J genes are TRBV7-2 and TRBJ2-7; TRBD2 matches 8 bases. The J call may be in error: the DNA end matches TRBJ2-5 better. This CDR3 contains 15 residues. Germline loops: CDR1 SGHTA, CDR2 FQGNSA. Here the CDR3 reads CASSSGRAGVETQYF. The CDR3 DNA is TGTGCCAGCAGCTCAGGACGAGCGGGAGTAGAGACCCAGTACTTC.

The table lists this clonotype with a few counts. The chain has TRBV9 and TRBJ2-1; D perhaps matches TRBD2 (5 bases). The CDR3 runs 13 residues. Looked up from germline, CDR1 is SGDLS and CDR2 is YYNGEE. The V gene lost 4 bases and the J gene lost 7 bases, with 12 bases spanning the gap. The CDR3 DNA follows: TGTGCCAGCAGCTTAGCGACGTCGAATGAGCAGTTCTTC. It encodes CASSLATSNEQFF.